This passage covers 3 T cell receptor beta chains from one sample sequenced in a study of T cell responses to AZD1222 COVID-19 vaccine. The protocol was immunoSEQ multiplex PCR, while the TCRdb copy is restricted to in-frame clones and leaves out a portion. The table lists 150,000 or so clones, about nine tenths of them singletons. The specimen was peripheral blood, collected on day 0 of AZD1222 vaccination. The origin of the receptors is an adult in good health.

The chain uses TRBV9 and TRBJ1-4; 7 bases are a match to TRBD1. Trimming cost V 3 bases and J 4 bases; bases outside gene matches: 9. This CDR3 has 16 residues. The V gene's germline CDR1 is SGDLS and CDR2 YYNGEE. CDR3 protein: CASSARTGRNNEKLFF. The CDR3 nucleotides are TGTGCCAGCAGCGCCCGGACAGGCCGGAATAATGAAAAACTGTTTTTT.

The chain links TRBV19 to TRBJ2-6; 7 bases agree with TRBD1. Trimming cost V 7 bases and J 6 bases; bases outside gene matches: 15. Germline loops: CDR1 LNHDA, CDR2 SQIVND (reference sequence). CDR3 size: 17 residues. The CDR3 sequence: CASNLRQGGLVANVLTF. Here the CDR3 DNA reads TGTGCCAGTAACCTCAGACAGGGCGGGTTAGTGGCCAACGTCCTGACTTTC.

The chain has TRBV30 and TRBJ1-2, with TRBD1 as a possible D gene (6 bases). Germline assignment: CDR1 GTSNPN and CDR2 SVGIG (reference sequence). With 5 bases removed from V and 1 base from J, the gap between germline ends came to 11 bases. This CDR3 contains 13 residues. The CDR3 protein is CAWGTGINYGYTF. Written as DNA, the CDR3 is TGTGCCTGGGGAACAGGGATTAACTATGGCTACACCTTC. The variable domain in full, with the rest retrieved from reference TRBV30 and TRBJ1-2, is SQTIHQWPATLVQPVGSPLSLECTVEGTSNPNLYWYRQAAGRGLQLLFYSVGIGQISSEVPQNLSASRPQDRQFILSSKKLLLSDSGFYLCAWGTGINYGYTFGSGTRLTVV.